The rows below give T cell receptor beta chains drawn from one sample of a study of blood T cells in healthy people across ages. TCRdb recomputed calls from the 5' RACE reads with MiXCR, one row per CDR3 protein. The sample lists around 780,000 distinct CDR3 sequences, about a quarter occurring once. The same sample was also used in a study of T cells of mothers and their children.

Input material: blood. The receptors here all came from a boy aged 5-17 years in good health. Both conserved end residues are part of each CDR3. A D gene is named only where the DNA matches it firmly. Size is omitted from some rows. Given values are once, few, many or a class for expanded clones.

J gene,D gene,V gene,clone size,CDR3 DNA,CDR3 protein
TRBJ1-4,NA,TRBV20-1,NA,TGCAGTGCGGTACAGGGAGGGAATGAAAAACTGTTTTTT,CSAVQGGNEKLFF
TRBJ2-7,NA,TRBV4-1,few,TGCGCCAGCAGCCAACGCGTGGGGGTTTCCTACGAGCAGTACTTC,CASSQRVGVSYEQYF
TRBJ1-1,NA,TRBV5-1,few,TGCGCCAGCAGCCCCTGGATGAACACTGAAGCTTTCTTT,CASSPWMNTEAFF
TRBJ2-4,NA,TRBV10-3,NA,TGTGCCATCAGCCCAGACACCTACCAAAACATTCAGTACTTC,CAISPDTYQNIQYF
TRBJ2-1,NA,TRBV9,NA,TGTGCCAGCAGCCCGTACCCTGGGACATCATACAATGAGCAGTTCTTC,CASSPYPGTSYNEQFF
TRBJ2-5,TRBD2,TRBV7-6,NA,TGTGCCAGCAGCTCAGATCAAATAGCGGGGGGGAAAGAGACCCAGTACTTC,CASSSDQIAGGKETQYF
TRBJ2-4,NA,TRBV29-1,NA,TGCAGCGTTTTAGACACCTACCTCAAAAACATTCAGTACTTC,CSVLDTYLKNIQYF
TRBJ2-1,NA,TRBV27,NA,TGTGCCAGCAGCATGGTGTCGGGATTCAATGAGCAGTTCTTC,CASSMVSGFNEQFF
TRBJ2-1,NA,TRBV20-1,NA,TGCAGTGCTAGAATAATCGGCTACAATGAGCAGTTCTTC,CSARIIGYNEQFF
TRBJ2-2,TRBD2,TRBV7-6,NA,TGTGCCAGCAGCCCCTATGGTGCGGGGGGTAACACCGGGGAGCTGTTTTTT,CASSPYGAGGNTGELFF
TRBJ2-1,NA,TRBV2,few,TGTGCCAGCAGTGAGGGGAGTGAGTACAATGAGCAGTTCTTC,CASSEGSEYNEQFF
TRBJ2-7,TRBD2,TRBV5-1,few,TGCGCCAGCAGCTTGGCCCCTAGCGGGGGGCCAGGCTACGAGCAGTACTTC,CASSLAPSGGPGYEQYF
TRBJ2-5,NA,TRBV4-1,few,TGCGCCAGCAGCCAGTTGGGGACCCAGTACTTC,CASSQLGTQYF
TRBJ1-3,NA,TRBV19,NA,TGTGCCAGTAAAACGGCAGGTCGACCTGGAAACACCATATATTTT,CASKTAGRPGNTIYF
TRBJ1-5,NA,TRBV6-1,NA,TGTGCCAGCAGTGTGGGACGGGACATTAGCAATCAGCCCCAGCATTTT,CASSVGRDISNQPQHF
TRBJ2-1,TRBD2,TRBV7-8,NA,TGTGCCAGCAGCTCGCTAGCGGGGGGGCTGGGGAATGAGCAGTTCTTC,CASSSLAGGLGNEQFF
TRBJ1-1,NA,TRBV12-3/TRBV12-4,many,TGCGCCAGCAGCCTCACAGGGCCGAACACTGAAGCTTTCTTT,CASSLTGPNTEAFF
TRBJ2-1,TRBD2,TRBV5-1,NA,TGCGCCAGCAGCTTGGCTCCTAGCGGGGGGGTCGTCTACAATGAGCAGTTCTTC,CASSLAPSGGVVYNEQFF
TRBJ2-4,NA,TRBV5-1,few,TGCGCCAGCAGTAGTACGGGGGAAAACATTCAGTACTTC,CASSSTGENIQYF
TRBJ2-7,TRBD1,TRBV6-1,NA,TGTGCCAGCAGTGAACGGGACAGGGGTTCCTACGAGCAGTACTTC,CASSERDRGSYEQYF
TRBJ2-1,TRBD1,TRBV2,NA,TGTGCCAGCACTGGGACAGGGGCCCACAATGAGCAGTTCTTC,CASTGTGAHNEQFF
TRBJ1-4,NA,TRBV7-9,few,TGTGCCAGCACCCTCCCTGGGACCGAGAATGAAAAACTGTTTTTT,CASTLPGTENEKLFF
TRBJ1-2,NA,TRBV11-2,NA,TGTGCCAGCAGCTTAGCCCGAGTTCCCTATGGCTACACCTTC,CASSLARVPYGYTF
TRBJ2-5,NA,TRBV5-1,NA,TGCGCCAGCAGCTTGGAACAGGAAACAGAGACCCAGTACTTC,CASSLEQETETQYF